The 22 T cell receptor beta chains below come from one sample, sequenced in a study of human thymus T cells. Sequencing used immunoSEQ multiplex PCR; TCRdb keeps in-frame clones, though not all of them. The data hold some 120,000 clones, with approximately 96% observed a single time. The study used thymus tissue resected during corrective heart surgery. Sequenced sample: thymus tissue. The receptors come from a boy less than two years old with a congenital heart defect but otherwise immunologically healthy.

This CDR3 reads CASSFIPSPLGEQYF. The DNA of the CDR3 is TGTGCCAGCAGTTTCATTCCTAGTCCACTTGGCGAGCAGTACTTC. This rearrangement joins TRBV27 to TRBJ2-7; D unclear. CDR1 and CDR2 from the germline V gene are MNHEY and SMNVEV (reference sequence). Deletions cut 3 bases from V and 6 bases from J, with 18 bases between. The CDR3 spans 15 residues.

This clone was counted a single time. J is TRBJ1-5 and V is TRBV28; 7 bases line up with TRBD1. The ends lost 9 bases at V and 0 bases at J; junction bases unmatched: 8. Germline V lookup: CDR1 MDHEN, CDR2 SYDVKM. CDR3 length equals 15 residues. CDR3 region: CARGTVLYSNQPQHF. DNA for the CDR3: TGTGCCAGGGGGACAGTGCTCTATAGCAATCAGCCCCAGCATTTT.

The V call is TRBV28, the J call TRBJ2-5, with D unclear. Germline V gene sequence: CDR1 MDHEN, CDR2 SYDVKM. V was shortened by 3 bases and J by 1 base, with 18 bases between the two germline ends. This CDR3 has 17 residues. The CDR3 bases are TGTGCCAGCAGTTTTAGATTGGGTCAGAGTATCCAAGAGACCCAGTACTTC. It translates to CASSFRLGQSIQETQYF.

This CDR3 reads CASSPFGAETQYF. The CDR3 nucleotides are TGTGCCAGCAGCCCCTTTGGGGCGGAGACCCAGTACTTC. This rearrangement joins TRBV7-6 to TRBJ2-5; a weak D match, TRBD1 (5 bases). The CDR3 runs to 13 residues. Trimming shortened V by 5 bases and J by 5 bases, and 12 bases separated the two germline ends. Germline V gene lookup returns CDR1 SGHVS and CDR2 FNYEAQ.

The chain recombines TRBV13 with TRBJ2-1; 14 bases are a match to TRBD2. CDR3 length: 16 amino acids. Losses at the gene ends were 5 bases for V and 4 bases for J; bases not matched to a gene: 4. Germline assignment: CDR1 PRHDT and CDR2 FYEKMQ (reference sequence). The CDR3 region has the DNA TGTGCCAGCAGCGGGACTAGCGGGGGTCCTTACAATGAGCAGTTCTTC. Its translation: CASSGTSGGPYNEQFF. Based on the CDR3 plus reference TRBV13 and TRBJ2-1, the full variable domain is AAGVIQSPRHLIKEKRETATLKCYPIPRHDTVYWYQQGPGQDPQFLISFYEKMQSDKGSIPDRFSAQQFSDYHSELNMSSLELGDSALYFCASSGTSGGPYNEQFFGPGTRLTVL.

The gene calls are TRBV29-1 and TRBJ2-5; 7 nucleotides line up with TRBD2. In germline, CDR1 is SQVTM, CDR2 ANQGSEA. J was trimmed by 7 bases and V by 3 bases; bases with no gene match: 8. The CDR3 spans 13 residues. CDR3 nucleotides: TGCAGCGTTGAGTCCGGGGAGGGAAGGACCCAGTACTTC. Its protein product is CSVESGEGRTQYF. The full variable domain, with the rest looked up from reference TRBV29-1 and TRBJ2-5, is SAVISQKPSRDICQRGTSLTIQCQVDSQVTMMFWYRQQPGQSLTLIATANQGSEATYESGFVIDKFPISRPNLTFSTLTVSNMSPEDSSIYLCSVESGEGRTQYFGPGTRLLVL.

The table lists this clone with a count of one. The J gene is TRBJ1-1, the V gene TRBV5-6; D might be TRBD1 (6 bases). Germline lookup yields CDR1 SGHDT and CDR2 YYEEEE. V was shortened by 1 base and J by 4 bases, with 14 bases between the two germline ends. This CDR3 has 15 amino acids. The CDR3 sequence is CASSLNQTGPTEAFF. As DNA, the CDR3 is TGTGCCAGCAGCTTGAACCAAACAGGGCCCACTGAAGCTTTCTTT.

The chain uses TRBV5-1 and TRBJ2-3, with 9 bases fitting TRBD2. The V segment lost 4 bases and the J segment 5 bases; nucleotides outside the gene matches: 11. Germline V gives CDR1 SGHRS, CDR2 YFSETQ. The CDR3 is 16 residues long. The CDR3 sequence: CASSHPDSGGKDTQYF. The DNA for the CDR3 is TGCGCCAGCAGCCATCCGGACAGCGGGGGGAAAGATACGCAGTATTTT.

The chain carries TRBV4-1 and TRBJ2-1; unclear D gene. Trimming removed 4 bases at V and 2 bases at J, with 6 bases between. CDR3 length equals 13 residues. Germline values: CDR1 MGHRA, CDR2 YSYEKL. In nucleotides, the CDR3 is TGCGCCAGCAGCCCAACCCCCTACAATGAGCAGTTCTTC. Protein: CASSPTPYNEQFF.

The CDR3: CASSLGGRGILIAKNIQYF. CDR3 DNA: TGTGCCAGCAGTTTAGGAGGGAGGGGCATACTTATAGCCAAAAACATTCAGTACTTC. J is TRBJ2-4 and V is TRBV28; 7 nucleotides agree with TRBD2. CDR1 and CDR2 (germline): MDHEN, SYDVKM. The CDR3 is made up of 19 amino acids. V trimming: 2 bases; J trimming: 0 bases; junction bases outside the gene matches: 13.

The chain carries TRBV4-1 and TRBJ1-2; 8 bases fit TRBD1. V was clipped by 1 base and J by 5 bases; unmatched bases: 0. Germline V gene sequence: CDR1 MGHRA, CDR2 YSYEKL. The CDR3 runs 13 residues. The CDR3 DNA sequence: TGCGCCAGCAGCCAAGGGACAGGGTATGGCTACACCTTC. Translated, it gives CASSQGTGYGYTF.

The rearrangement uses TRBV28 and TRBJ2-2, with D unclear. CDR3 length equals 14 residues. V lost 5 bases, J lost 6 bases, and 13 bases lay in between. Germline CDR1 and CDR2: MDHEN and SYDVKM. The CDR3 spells CASSPPGWAGELFF. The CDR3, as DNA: TGTGCCAGCAGTCCTCCCGGGTGGGCCGGGGAGCTGTTTTTT.

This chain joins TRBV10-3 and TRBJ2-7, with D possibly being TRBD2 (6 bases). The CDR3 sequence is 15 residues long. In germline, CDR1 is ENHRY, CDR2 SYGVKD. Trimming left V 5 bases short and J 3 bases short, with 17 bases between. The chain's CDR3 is CAISFRGPGDYEQYF. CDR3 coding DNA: TGTGCCATCAGTTTCAGAGGCCCGGGGGACTACGAGCAGTACTTC.

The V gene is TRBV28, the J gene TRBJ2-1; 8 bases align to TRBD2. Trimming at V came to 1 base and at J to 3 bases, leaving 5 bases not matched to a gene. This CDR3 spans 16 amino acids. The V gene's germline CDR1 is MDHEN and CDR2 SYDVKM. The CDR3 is CASSLFRSGGYNEQFF. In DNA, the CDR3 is TGTGCCAGCAGTTTATTTAGGAGCGGGGGCTACAATGAGCAGTTCTTC.

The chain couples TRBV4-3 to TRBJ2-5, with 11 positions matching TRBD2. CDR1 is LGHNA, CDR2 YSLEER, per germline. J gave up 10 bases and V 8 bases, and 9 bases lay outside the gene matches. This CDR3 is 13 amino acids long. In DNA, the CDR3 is TGCGCCAGCGGAGTTATAGCGGGGGGGCTCCAGTACTTC. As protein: CASGVIAGGLQYF.

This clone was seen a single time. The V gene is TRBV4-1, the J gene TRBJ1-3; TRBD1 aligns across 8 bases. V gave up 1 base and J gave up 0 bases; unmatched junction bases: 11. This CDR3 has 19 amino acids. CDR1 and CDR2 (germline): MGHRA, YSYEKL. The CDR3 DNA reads TGCGCCAGCAGCCAAGCCCTACCGGGACAGGTCAGCTCTGGAAACACCATATATTTT. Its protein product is CASSQALPGQVSSGNTIYF.

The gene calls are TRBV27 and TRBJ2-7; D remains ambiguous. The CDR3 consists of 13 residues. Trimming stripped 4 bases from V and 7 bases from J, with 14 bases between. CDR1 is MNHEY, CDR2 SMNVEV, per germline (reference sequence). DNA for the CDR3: TGTGCCAGCAGTTCCACAGACCTCTGGGAGCAGTACTTC. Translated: CASSSTDLWEQYF.

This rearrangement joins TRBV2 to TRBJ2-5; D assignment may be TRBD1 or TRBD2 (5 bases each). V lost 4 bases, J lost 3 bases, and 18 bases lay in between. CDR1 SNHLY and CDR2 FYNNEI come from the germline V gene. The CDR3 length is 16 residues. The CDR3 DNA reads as TGTGCCAGCAGTGTTTTAGCCGGGGACCAGAAAGAGACCCAGTACTTC. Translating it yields CASSVLAGDQKETQYF.

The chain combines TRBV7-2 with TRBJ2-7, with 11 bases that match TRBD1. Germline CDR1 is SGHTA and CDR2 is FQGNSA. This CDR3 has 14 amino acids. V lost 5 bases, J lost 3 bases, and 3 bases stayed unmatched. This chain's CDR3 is CASSPGTGGYEQYF. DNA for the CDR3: TGTGCCAGCAGCCCCGGGACAGGGGGCTACGAGCAGTACTTC.

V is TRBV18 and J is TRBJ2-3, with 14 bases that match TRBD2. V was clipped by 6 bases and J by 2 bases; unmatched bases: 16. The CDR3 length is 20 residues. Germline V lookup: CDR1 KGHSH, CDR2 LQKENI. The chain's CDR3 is CASSHEFPGLAGVITDTQYF. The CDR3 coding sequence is TGTGCCAGCTCCCATGAATTCCCGGGACTAGCGGGGGTAATCACAGATACGCAGTATTTT.

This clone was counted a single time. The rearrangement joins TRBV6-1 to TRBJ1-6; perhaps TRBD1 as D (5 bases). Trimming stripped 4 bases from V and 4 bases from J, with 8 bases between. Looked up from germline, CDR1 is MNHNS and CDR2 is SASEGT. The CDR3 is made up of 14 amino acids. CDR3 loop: CASSGGQYNSPLHF. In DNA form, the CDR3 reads TGTGCCAGCAGTGGGGGCCAGTATAATTCACCCCTCCACTTT.

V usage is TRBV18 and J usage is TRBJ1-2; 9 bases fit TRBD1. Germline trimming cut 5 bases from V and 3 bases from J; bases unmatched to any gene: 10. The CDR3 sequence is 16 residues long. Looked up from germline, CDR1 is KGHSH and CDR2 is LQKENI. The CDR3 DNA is TGTGCCAGCTCATCTGCGAAACAGGGGGCGGACTATGGCTACACCTTC. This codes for CASSSAKQGADYGYTF. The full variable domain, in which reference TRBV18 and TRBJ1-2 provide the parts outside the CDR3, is NAGVMQNPRHLVRRRGQEARLRCSPMKGHSHVYWYRQLPEEGLKFMVYLQKENIIDESGMPKERFSAEFPKEGPSILRIQQVVRGDSAAYFCASSSAKQGADYGYTFGSGTRLTVV.